Reported below is one T cell receptor beta chain. The antigen is unknown. Anyone with autoimmune disease history or systemic immunosuppression was excluded. Sequencing used immunoSEQ multiplex PCR; TCRdb keeps in-frame clones, though not all of them. Of approximately 92,000 clones listed, around 94% were seen once; the top ten hold approximately 0.2%. These data belong to a study of OX40 agonist ivuxolimab in advanced cancers. Background on the study: People in dose escalation had one of these cancers: hepatocellular carcinoma, melanoma, renal cell or head and neck cancer.

Study-wide results and limits: At 0.1 to 3.0 mg/kg and by week 6, CD4+ and CD8+ T cells in the blood had expanded clonally. In CD8+ T cells, expanded clones were on average more numerous than in CD4+.

The V gene's germline CDR1 is MGHRA and CDR2 YSYEKL. V was pared by 1 base and J by 5 bases, with 12 bases between. This CDR3 spans 15 amino acids. The V call is TRBV4-1, the J call TRBJ1-5; D is undetermined. The receptor was isolated from an adult with an advanced solid tumor such as melanoma, head and neck, liver or kidney cancer. Here the sequenced sample was CD4+ or CD8+ T cells sorted from blood, taken in a trial of the OX40 agonist ivuxolimab. The CDR3 DNA sequence: TGCGCCAGCAGCCAAGGGACGTATGTGTATCAGCCCCAGCATTTT. Amino acids: CASSQGTYVYQPQHF.